This T cell receptor (beta chain) originates from a study of OX40 agonist ivuxolimab in advanced cancers. Study-level background: Ivuxolimab was an agonistic, fully human IgG2 monoclonal antibody directed against OX40 (CD134), a costimulatory receptor. Intravenous ivuxolimab was administered to patients every 2 weeks at six dose levels: 0.01, 0.1, 0.3, 1.5, 3 and 10 mg/kg. Of the approximately 54 patients in dose escalation, about 20 had hepatocellular carcinoma, approximately 15 had melanoma, 9 had renal cell carcinoma and 9 had head and neck cancer. The dose-escalation cohort was about 87% male with a mean age of approximately 60 years, ranging from roughly 23 to 80. Patients were allowed to have had prior anti-PD-1, anti-PD-L1 or anti-CTLA-4 therapy, and approximately 40% of the dose-escalation patients had been treated with checkpoint inhibitors. Partial responses occurred in three dose-escalation patients: two with cutaneous melanoma and one with hepatocellular carcinoma. The purpose of peripheral TCRbeta sequencing was to test whether ivuxolimab changed TCR sequence diversity and led to clonal T-cell expansion. The paper describes the monotherapy dose-escalation part (N of about 50 patients) of the phase I trial of ivuxolimab. Paper-wide results and their limitations: Low levels of normalized T-cell clonal expansion were also seen in some nonresponding patients. Clonal expansion of both CD4+ and CD8+ blood T cells was observed from baseline to week 6 at doses 0.1 to 3.0 mg/kg. After ivuxolimab, more expanded clones were found on average in CD8+ T cells than in CD4+ T cells. In partial responders in the 0.1-3.0 mg/kg groups, normalized peripheral clonal expansion was found to be among the lowest, especially among CD8+ T cells. Antigen specificity was not determined for the clonally expanded peripheral T cells.

To sequence the TCRbeta CDR3 region, genomic DNA was isolated from the sorted cells. The immunoSEQ Assay was used for sequencing of TCRbeta CDR3 regions. TCRdb limited this immuneACCESS table to in-frame rearrangements with V and J called. A share of clones is missing; checked studies link under half to unresolved V genes, and the rest is unexplained. This sample holds approximately 64,000 clones; approximately 90% were observed only once. Of the sample, approximately 3% falls within the top ten clones. The trial excluded patients who had a history of autoimmune disease or who were on systemic immunosuppression. Peripheral blood for TCR sequencing was collected from all dose cohorts at baseline, on cycle 4 day 1, and on cycle 7 day 1. The samples were drawn from a first-in-human, open-label, multicenter phase I dose-escalation trial of ivuxolimab. Adults with locally advanced or metastatic melanoma, renal cell carcinoma, hepatocellular carcinoma or head and neck squamous cell carcinoma were enrolled in the trial. CD4+ and CD8+ T cells were sorted separately from peripheral blood before TCR sequencing.

Of note for this clone: Its antigen is not yet known. No clone much larger than this one lies a single base away; base qualities are absent.

Including the terminal cysteine and phenylalanine, the CDR3 comprises 19 residues. Kept here is only the CDR3 DNA, which spans 57 bases and is read in frame from base 1. Germline trimming amounts to 2 bases on V and 1 base on J, with 10 as the count of junction bases outside the gene matches. For CDR1 and CDR2, the germline V gene (reference sequence) lists MNHEY and SMNVEV. The clonotype was recovered from an adult with an advanced solid tumor such as melanoma, head and neck, liver or kidney cancer. The sequence joins TRBV27 to TRBJ2-6; the central 8 bases match TRBD1. Sequenced material: CD4+ or CD8+ T cells sorted from blood, taken in a trial of the OX40 agonist ivuxolimab. The CDR3 in this case is CASSLKVAGGSSGANVLTF. In nucleotide form, the sequence is TGTGCCAGCAGTTTAAAAGTGGCAGGGGGCTCATCTGGGGCCAACGTCCTGACTTTC. Full variable domain (CDR3 extended with the reference TRBV27 and TRBJ2-6 proteins): EAQVTQNPRYLITVTGKKLTVTCSQNMNHEYMSWYRQDPGLGLRQIYYSMNVEVTDKGDVPEGYKVSRKEKRNFPLILESPSPNQTSLYFCASSLKVAGGSSGANVLTFGAGSRLTVL.